Shown below are 28 T cell receptor beta chains from a single sample sequenced in a study of monozygotic twins with inflammatory bowel disease. TCRdb processed the 5' RACE reads again and assigns one entry to each CDR3 protein, with no DNA. This sample carries 150,000 to 200,000 distinct CDR3 sequences, with 7.4% going to the ten biggest clones. Sequencing was performed on blood. These receptors originate from a human donor with ulcerative colitis or Crohn's disease, or a healthy co-twin of an affected twin (not recorded which).

The chain recombines TRBV6-6 with TRBJ1-3. Germline CDR1 MNHNY, CDR2 SVGAGI (reference sequence). This CDR3 contains 14 residues. The CDR3 protein is CASRSGGSGNTIYF.

This chain uses TRBV4-1 with TRBJ2-2; TCRdb names TRBD2, which stays unverified in the absence of DNA. CDR1 and CDR2 from the germline V gene are MGHRA and YSYEKL. The CDR3 totals 15 residues. CDR3: CASSQERVRTGELFF.

This chain's CDR3 is CASSLWGLKNTDTQYF. This sequence joins TRBV12-3 or TRBV12-4 and TRBJ2-3; TCRdb returns TRBD1, unconfirmable since there is no DNA. The length of the CDR3 is 16 residues.

The V call is TRBV27, the J call TRBJ2-1; there is no DNA to check the TCRdb D call of TRBD2. The germline gives CDR1 MNHEY, CDR2 SMNVEV (reference sequence). The length of the CDR3 is 12 residues. The CDR3 is CASSRSVNEQFF.

V is TRBV10-3 and J is TRBJ1-2; TCRdb proposes TRBD1, but this gene call is untestable without DNA. CDR3 size: 15 residues. The V gene's germline CDR1 is ENHRY and CDR2 SYGVKD. This CDR3 is CAISENRGLNYGYTF.

The genes are TRBV30 and TRBJ1-6; lacking DNA, the TRBD1 call made by TCRdb goes unchecked. Germline CDR1 GTSNPN, CDR2 SVGIG (reference sequence). CDR3 length equals 13 residues. Here the CDR3 reads CAWSVGANSPLHF.

The chain uses TRBV10-3 and TRBJ2-2; there is no DNA to check the TCRdb D call of TRBD1. The CDR3 length is 18 residues. Looked up from germline, CDR1 is ENHRY and CDR2 is SYGVKD. CDR3 region: CAISESTSRTGTTGELFF.

This CDR3 is CASSFGQGMNTEAFF. The J gene is TRBJ1-1, the V gene TRBV12-3 or TRBV12-4; TCRdb designates TRBD1, a call that cannot be tested without DNA. The CDR3 is 15 amino acids.

The V call is TRBV5-1, the J call TRBJ1-1; TCRdb outputs TRBD1, but without DNA this stays unchecked. CDR1 is SGHRS, CDR2 YFSETQ, per germline. The CDR3 sequence is 16 residues long. CDR3 sequence reads: CASSLLETGGSTEAFF.

The chain combines TRBV20-1 with TRBJ1-5. This CDR3 spans 14 amino acids. Germline loops: CDR1 DFQATT, CDR2 SNEGSKA (reference sequence). The chain's CDR3 is CSARASSRNQPQHF.

CDR3 in amino acids: CASSSGGSAAEAFF. The chain has TRBV5-4 and TRBJ1-1; TCRdb indicates TRBD1, and absent DNA this call remains unverified. CDR3 length: 14 amino acids. Germline V gene data show CDR1 as SGHNT and CDR2 as YYREEE (reference sequence).

The chain joins TRBV30 to TRBJ1-1. This CDR3 is built from 13 residues. Per germline, CDR1 GTSNPN and CDR2 SVGIG (reference sequence). CDR3 loop: CAWSVRRNTEAFF.

This chain uses TRBV12-3 or TRBV12-4 with TRBJ2-1; TCRdb's assignment of TRBD2 cannot be checked, as there is no DNA. The CDR3 has 15 amino acids. The CDR3 sequence: CASRPLAGSYNEQFF.

The gene calls are TRBV6-6 and TRBJ1-2. The CDR3 is made up of 12 amino acids. CDR1 and CDR2 (germline): MNHNY, SVGAGI (reference sequence). CDR3 protein: CASRPRDYGYTF.

The chain couples TRBV14 to TRBJ2-3. This CDR3 region has 14 residues. Germline values: CDR1 SGHDN, CDR2 FVKESK. The CDR3 protein is CASSFSRGADTQYF.

This chain links TRBV3-1 with TRBJ1-1; without DNA, the TCRdb call of TRBD1 cannot be checked. This CDR3 region has 16 residues. Germline V gene sequence: CDR1 LGHDT, CDR2 YNNKEL (reference sequence). The CDR3: CASSQDPTGPNTEAFF.

The rearrangement joins TRBV28 to TRBJ1-2. The CDR3 has 15 amino acids. Germline V gene data show CDR1 as MDHEN and CDR2 as SYDVKM. CDR3 in amino acids: CASSLRLPTGYGYTF.

The gene calls are TRBV6-5 and TRBJ1-4. Per germline, CDR1 MNHEY and CDR2 SVGAGI. CDR3 length: 15 residues. This CDR3 is CASSWPSSRGEKLFF.

The rearrangement joins TRBV4-2 to TRBJ2-3; TCRdb's D call of TRBD2 is untestable without DNA. CDR1 and CDR2 (germline): LGHNA, YNFKEQ. The CDR3 extends over 20 amino acids. CDR3 residues: CASSQDRIIAGSGKTDTQYF.

The chain carries TRBV7-9 and TRBJ2-3; checking the TCRdb D call of TRBD1 is not possible without DNA. The CDR3 sequence is 14 residues long. Germline V lookup: CDR1 SEHNR, CDR2 FQNEAQ (reference sequence). CDR3 sequence: CASEPPGASDTQYF.

V gene TRBV3-1 combines with J gene TRBJ1-2. The CDR3 runs to 15 residues. Per the germline V gene, CDR1 is LGHDT and CDR2 is YNNKEL (reference sequence). CDR3 amino acids: CASSQWDFTNYGYTF.

This chain connects TRBV28 to TRBJ2-1; there is no DNA to check the TCRdb D call of TRBD2. The CDR3 contains 13 residues. Germline CDR1 reads MDHEN; CDR2 reads SYDVKM. CDR3 protein: CASSPTRWERQFF.

CDR3: CASSLIAGGSSYNEQFF. The rearrangement joins TRBV11-1 to TRBJ2-1; TCRdb lists TRBD2, though no DNA is available to test this call. CDR3 length: 17 residues. The germline V gene encodes CDR1 SGHAT and CDR2 FQDESV (reference sequence).

The chain combines TRBV7-2 with TRBJ2-7; TCRdb reports TRBD1, a call that lacks DNA to check it against. Germline V gives CDR1 SGHTA, CDR2 FQGNSA. CDR3 length: 14 residues. CDR3 residues: CASSSAQGPYEQYF.

The rearrangement joins TRBV10-3 to TRBJ2-7. In germline, CDR1 is ENHRY, CDR2 SYGVKD. The CDR3 length is 14 residues. This CDR3 is CAISESSELHEQYF.

The V call is TRBV5-6, the J call TRBJ2-3; no DNA is available, so the TRBD2 call from TCRdb remains unchecked. CDR1 SGHDT and CDR2 YYEEEE come from the germline V gene. The length of the CDR3 is 17 residues. CDR3 sequence: CASSGLAGGGGTDTQYF.

The chain recombines TRBV13 with TRBJ2-7; without DNA, the TCRdb call of TRBD1 cannot be checked. The CDR3 has 18 residues. Germline V CDR1 and CDR2: PRHDT, FYEKMQ (reference sequence). The CDR3 region is CASSLFGTGGRGSYEQYF.

V gene TRBV14 combines with J gene TRBJ2-3. The CDR3 contains 14 residues. CDR1 is SGHDN, CDR2 FVKESK, per germline. The CDR3 spells CASSQDWGTDTQYF.